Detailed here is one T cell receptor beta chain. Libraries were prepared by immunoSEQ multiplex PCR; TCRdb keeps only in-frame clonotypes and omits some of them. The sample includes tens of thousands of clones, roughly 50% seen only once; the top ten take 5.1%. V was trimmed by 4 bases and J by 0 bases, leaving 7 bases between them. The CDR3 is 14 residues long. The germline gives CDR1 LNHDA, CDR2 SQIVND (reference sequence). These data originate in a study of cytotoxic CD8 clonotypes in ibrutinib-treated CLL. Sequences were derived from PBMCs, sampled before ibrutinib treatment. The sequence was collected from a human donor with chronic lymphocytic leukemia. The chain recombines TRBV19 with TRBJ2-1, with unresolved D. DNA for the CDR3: TGTGCCAGTAGTAGCTCATACTCCTACAATGAGCAGTTCTTC. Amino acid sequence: CASSSSYSYNEQFF.